Presented here are 6 T cell receptor beta chains from one specimen sequenced in a study of long-term antiretroviral therapy in people with HIV. Version v3.0 of the immunoSEQ assay was performed at survey level. Generated by immunoSEQ multiplex PCR, the TCRdb table keeps only in-frame clones and is missing some. Seen here are under 30,000 clones, around 83% observed once, and the top ten hold about 6%. The input for sequencing was unsorted PBMCs, taken 0.7 years before starting antiretroviral therapy. These receptors all stem from a man aged 25 to 40 with HIV.

The chain has TRBV30 and TRBJ2-3; 9 nucleotides line up with TRBD1. Germline V gene lookup returns CDR1 GTSNPN and CDR2 SVGIG (reference sequence). J lost 2 bases, V lost 1 base, and 7 bases had no gene match. The CDR3 runs 16 residues. The CDR3 protein is CAWSGQGEIYTDTQYF. The CDR3 DNA is TGTGCCTGGAGTGGACAGGGGGAAATTTACACAGATACGCAGTATTTT.

This chain links TRBV2 with TRBJ1-3; no clear D gene. Germline CDR1 SNHLY, CDR2 FYNNEI. Between the trimmed V and J ends, which lost 6 bases and 4 bases, there was a span of 10 bases. The CDR3 consists of 13 residues. The CDR3 sequence is CASSEGWGNTIYF. The DNA of the CDR3 is TGTGCCAGCAGCGAGGGTTGGGGAAACACCATATATTTT.

This chain uses TRBV5-3 with TRBJ1-1; a possible D gene is TRBD1 (5 bases). TRBV5-3 is given ORF status, its function remaining uncertain. V was trimmed by 7 bases and J by 2 bases, leaving 21 bases between them. There are 16 residues in the CDR3. CDR3 coding DNA: TGTGCCAGATATCACGGGACTGTTCGGATCAACACTGAAGCTTTCTTT. Its translation is CARYHGTVRINTEAFF.

In the case of this clone: This same CDR3 is encoded by further DNA sequences in the sample. The chain recombines TRBV11-2 with TRBJ2-7; 12 bases match TRBD2. Germline CDR1 SGHAT, CDR2 FQNNGV. CDR3 length: 17 residues. V trimming: 1 base; J trimming: 3 bases; junction bases outside the gene matches: 7. CDR3: CASSLAPLAGGHYEQYF. The CDR3 coding sequence is TGTGCCAGCAGCTTAGCTCCACTAGCGGGAGGCCACTACGAGCAGTACTTC.

This chain uses TRBV19 with TRBJ2-7, with TRBD2 identical over 7 bases. CDR1 is LNHDA, CDR2 SQIVND, per germline (reference sequence). V trimming: 6 bases; J trimming: 1 base; junction bases outside the gene matches: 15. This CDR3 has 17 residues. CDR3 sequence: CASSPGWSGVRSYEQYF. The CDR3 DNA reads as TGTGCCAGTAGCCCTGGATGGAGCGGGGTGAGGTCCTACGAGCAGTACTTC.

The gene calls are TRBV28 and TRBJ2-7; 7 bases line up with TRBD2. The germline gives CDR1 MDHEN, CDR2 SYDVKM. The CDR3 has 15 amino acids. V gave up 4 bases and J gave up 3 bases; unmatched junction bases: 9. CDR3 sequence: CASSSSGTKNYEQYF. In nucleotides, the CDR3 is TGTGCCAGCAGTTCCTCGGGGACTAAAAACTACGAGCAGTACTTC. The whole variable domain, filled in from reference TRBV28 and TRBJ2-7, reads DVKVTQSSRYLVKRTGEKVFLECVQDMDHENMFWYRQDPGLGLRLIYFSYDVKMKEKGDIPEGYSVSREKKERFSLILESASTNQTSMYLCASSSSGTKNYEQYFGPGTRLTVT.